This T cell receptor (beta chain) was profiled in a study of identical twins. This clonotype appeared a few times. In TCRdb, the 5' RACE reads were re-called with MiXCR into one record per CDR3 protein. The sample contains under 900,000 distinct CDR3 sequences, about 12% of which appear only once. This CDR3 has 15 residues. V dropped 7 bases and J dropped 1; count of bases not matched to a gene: 9. The sample also formed part of further work on yellow fever vaccine responses in identical twins.

V gene TRBV12-3 or TRBV12-4 combines with J gene TRBJ1-1, with TRBD1 matching over 7 bases. Material: PBMCs. The receptor comes from a woman under 30 in good health. DNA for the CDR3: TGTGCCAGCACCCGACCCACAGGGGCGAACACTGAAGCTTTCTTT. It is translated as CASTRPTGANTEAFF.